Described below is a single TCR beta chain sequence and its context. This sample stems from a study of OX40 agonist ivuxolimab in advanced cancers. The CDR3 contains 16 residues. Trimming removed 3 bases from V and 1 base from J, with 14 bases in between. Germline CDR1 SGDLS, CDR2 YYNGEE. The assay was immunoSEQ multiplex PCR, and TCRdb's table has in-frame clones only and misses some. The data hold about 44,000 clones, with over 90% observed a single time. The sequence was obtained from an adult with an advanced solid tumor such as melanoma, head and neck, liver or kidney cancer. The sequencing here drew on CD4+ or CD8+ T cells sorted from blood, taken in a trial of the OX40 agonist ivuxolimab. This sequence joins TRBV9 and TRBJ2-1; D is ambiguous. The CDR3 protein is CASSATLRSSYNEQFF. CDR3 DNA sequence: TGTGCCAGCAGCGCAACCCTTAGAAGTTCCTACAATGAGCAGTTCTTC.